The entry that follows covers one T cell receptor (beta chain) sequence. The data were taken from a study of cytomegalovirus exposure and HLA in healthy donors. The CDR3 runs 13 residues. CDR1 and CDR2 from the germline V gene are MDHEN and SYDVKM. V lost 2 bases, J lost 6 bases, and 9 bases lay in between. Some clones are missing from TCRdb's copy, which holds only in-frame ones; the method was immunoSEQ multiplex PCR. The sample holds more than 110,000 clones, 85% to 95% seen once. The sequence was obtained from a young man in good health and CMV-seropositive. The rearrangement links TRBV28 to TRBJ2-3; maybe TRBD2 (6 bases). Sample: PBMCs. The CDR3 nucleotides read TGTGCCAGCAGTTTACGGGAGACGGATACGCAGTATTTT. Protein: CASSLRETDTQYF. The full variable domain, its missing parts supplied by reference TRBV28 and TRBJ2-3, is DVKVTQSSRYLVKRTGEKVFLECVQDMDHENMFWYRQDPGLGLRLIYFSYDVKMKEKGDIPEGYSVSREKKERFSLILESASTNQTSMYLCASSLRETDTQYFGPGTRLTVL.